A single sample is the source of the 18 T cell receptor beta chains below, sequenced in a study of blood T cells in healthy people across ages. The authors ran a second PCR of about 6 to 11 cycles using a sample-barcoded 5' primer and a J-beta primer mix. MiXCR was run by TCRdb on the 5' RACE reads, yielding one entry per CDR3 protein. This table has over 700,000 distinct CDR3 sequences, roughly 50% appearing once. Sequenced: blood. The receptors were sampled from a man older than 75 in good health.

The chain carries TRBV7-9 and TRBJ2-6; D remains unclear. Trimming removed 1 base from V and 0 bases from J, with 7 bases in between. This CDR3 is 16 amino acids long. Germline V CDR1 and CDR2: SEHNR, FQNEAQ (reference sequence). The DNA of the CDR3 is TGTGCCAGCAGCTTAGAAAGGATCTCTGGGGCCAACGTCCTGACTTTC. This sequence encodes CASSLERISGANVLTF.

This chain connects TRBV20-1 to TRBJ1-2, with D tentatively TRBD1 (5 bases). The V end was cut by 5 bases, the J end by 4 bases, with 11 bases between. The germline CDR1 and CDR2 sequences are DFQATT and SNEGSKA (reference sequence). The CDR3 runs to 12 residues. The CDR3 region has the DNA TGCAGTGCTTTGGACGACAGCTATGGCTACACCTTC. Protein product: CSALDDSYGYTF.

A few counts support this clonotype. The V call is TRBV11-2, the J call TRBJ2-5; D gene uncertain. This CDR3 is built from 12 residues. Germline V gene sequence: CDR1 SGHAT, CDR2 FQNNGV. V lost 5 bases to trimming and J lost 4 bases, with 8 bases between them. The CDR3 sequence: CASSPPAETQYF. The CDR3 DNA follows: TGTGCCAGCAGCCCCCCCGCAGAGACCCAGTACTTC.

In its sample, this clonotype was seen many times. The V and J genes are TRBV12-5 and TRBJ1-2; D is ambiguous. The V and J ends lost 7 bases and 2 bases respectively, with 11 bases between them. This CDR3 is 13 amino acids long. Germline loops: CDR1 LGHNT, CDR2 FRNRAP. CDR3 amino acids: CASAPSGNYGYTF. The CDR3 DNA sequence: TGTGCTAGTGCGCCCAGCGGGAACTATGGCTACACCTTC. Complete variable domain (other parts from reference TRBV12-5 and TRBJ1-2): DARVTQTPRHKVTEMGQEVTMRCQPILGHNTVFWYRQTMMQGLELLAYFRNRAPLDDSGMPKDRFSAEMPDATLATLKIQPSEPRDSAVYFCASAPSGNYGYTFGSGTRLTVV.

On this clonotype itself: One junction end does not reproduce the germline sequence, and a read error may be involved. This chain joins TRBV28 and TRBJ2-6; D is perhaps TRBD2 (7 bases). The CDR3 runs to 17 residues. Germline loops: CDR1 MDHEN, CDR2 SYDVKM. The CDR3 region is CASSFGGAGIGADVLTF. CDR3 nucleotide sequence: TGTGCCAGCAGTTTTGGGGGGGCCGGGATAGGGGCCGACGTCCTGACTTTC.

V and J are TRBV20-1 and TRBJ1-4; 7 bases agree with TRBD1. Per the germline V gene, CDR1 is DFQATT and CDR2 is SNEGSKA (reference sequence). Trimming took 6 bases from V and 8 from J; bases not matched to a gene: 9. The CDR3 extends over 13 amino acids. In DNA, the CDR3 is TGCAGTGCAAGACGACAGGGTCCGGAAAAACTGTTTTTT. The encoded protein is CSARRQGPEKLFF.

The chain is built from TRBV28 and TRBJ2-5, with TRBD1 identical over 8 bases. V gave up 7 bases and J gave up 11 bases; unmatched junction bases: 18. Germline V lookup: CDR1 MDHEN, CDR2 SYDVKM. The CDR3 contains 15 residues. Written as DNA, the CDR3 is TGTGCCAGCATCGGAACCGGGCAGGGGGCTAGGGAGCAGTACTTC. Its translation: CASIGTGQGAREQYF. The full variable domain, completed using reference TRBV28 and TRBJ2-5, is DVKVTQSSRYLVKRTGEKVFLECVQDMDHENMFWYRQDPGLGLRLIYFSYDVKMKEKGDIPEGYSVSREKKERFSLILESASTNQTSMYLCASIGTGQGAREQYFGPGTRLLVL.

The gene calls are TRBV3-1 and TRBJ2-5, with TRBD2 identical over 14 bases. Gene TRBJ2-7 matches the end of the DNA better, so the J call may be wrong. Per the germline V gene, CDR1 is LGHDT and CDR2 is YNNKEL (reference sequence). The CDR3 is 16 amino acids. The CDR3 sequence is CASSSGTSGSGYEQYF. The DNA for the CDR3 is TGTGCCAGCAGCTCCGGGACTAGCGGGAGTGGCTACGAGCAGTACTTC.

The chain recombines TRBV15 with TRBJ2-7; tentatively, D is TRBD1 (6 bases). Looked up from germline, CDR1 is LNHNV and CDR2 is YYDKDF (reference sequence). Trimming cost V 3 bases and J 5 bases, with 20 bases left between them. The CDR3 spans 16 residues. CDR3 coding DNA: TGTGCCACCAGCAGGCAGGACAGTTTTCGGATCGACGAGCAGTACTTC. It codes for CATSRQDSFRIDEQYF.

This clonotype has a handful of counts. The chain carries TRBV5-1 and TRBJ2-7; tentatively, D is TRBD2 (6 bases). Trimming took off 4 bases at V and 2 bases at J, with 13 bases between the two ends. Per the germline V gene, CDR1 is SGHRS and CDR2 is YFSETQ. This CDR3 is 14 amino acids long. The CDR3 nucleotides are TGCGCCAGCAGCCCGAGCGGGCACACCTACGAGCAGTACTTC. Translation: CASSPSGHTYEQYF.

This clonotype appeared a few times. V gene TRBV7-2 combines with J gene TRBJ1-4, with a weak D call TRBD1 (6 bases). This CDR3 is 15 amino acids long. With 3 bases removed from V and 5 bases from J, the gap between germline ends came to 13 bases. The germline gives CDR1 SGHTA, CDR2 FQGNSA. The CDR3 bases are TGTGCCAGCAGCTTCGATCAGGGGAGGAATGAAAAACTGTTTTTT. Its protein is CASSFDQGRNEKLFF.

The V gene is TRBV2, the J gene TRBJ2-7; D uncertain. The V gene lost 8 bases and the J gene lost 0 bases, with 8 bases spanning the gap. Germline V gives CDR1 SNHLY, CDR2 FYNNEI. There are 12 residues in the CDR3. CDR3 DNA sequence: TGTGCCAGCGATCAGAGCTCCTACGAGCAGTACTTC. Its protein is CASDQSSYEQYF.

The rearrangement joins TRBV9 to TRBJ2-5; D might be TRBD1 (6 bases). V shed 3 bases and J shed 5 bases, with 14 bases lying between them. CDR3 length: 14 amino acids. Germline V lookup: CDR1 SGDLS, CDR2 YYNGEE. CDR3 loop: CASSGGTRGETQYF. The DNA for the CDR3 is TGTGCCAGCAGCGGGGGAACTAGGGGGGAGACCCAGTACTTC.

In this sample, this clonotype turned up a few times. The chain joins TRBV5-1 to TRBJ2-1, with unresolved D. In germline, CDR1 is SGHRS, CDR2 YFSETQ. The CDR3 consists of 13 residues. With 4 bases removed from V and 3 bases from J, the gap between germline ends came to 8 bases. The CDR3 spells CASSTGIYNEQFF. CDR3 coding DNA: TGCGCCAGCAGCACGGGTATCTACAATGAGCAGTTCTTC.

The chain uses TRBV7-9 and TRBJ1-2, with TRBD1 identical over 7 bases. The germline V gene has CDR1 SEHNR and CDR2 FQNEAQ (reference sequence). The CDR3 covers 14 residues. Losses at the gene ends were 5 bases for V and 7 bases for J; bases not matched to a gene: 10. The CDR3 sequence: CASSPTRQGGGYTF. The DNA for the CDR3 is TGTGCCAGCAGCCCTACGCGGCAGGGGGGTGGCTACACCTTC.

Comments on this clonotype: One end of the junction is discordant with germline, which a read error may explain. The V call is TRBV24-1, the J call TRBJ1-2; a possible D gene is TRBD1 (6 bases). The CDR3 spans 16 residues. Germline V gene data show CDR1 as KGHDR and CDR2 as SFDVKD. CDR3 sequence: CATSDPRQEGGVGHTF. For the CDR3, the DNA is TGTGCCACCAGTGATCCCCGACAAGAAGGGGGGGTTGGCCACACCTTC.

This rearrangement joins TRBV29-1 to TRBJ2-7; no clear D gene. Looked up from germline, CDR1 is SQVTM and CDR2 is ANQGSEA. The CDR3 runs to 13 residues. Trimming removed 6 bases at V and 6 bases at J, with 18 bases between. The CDR3 coding sequence is TGCAGCGTAATGGTAGTGGCCGCGTCCGAGCAGTACTTC. Protein sequence: CSVMVVAASEQYF.

The genes are TRBV10-3 and TRBJ1-1; D not resolved. This CDR3 spans 14 amino acids. Between the trimmed V and J ends, which lost 3 bases and 1 base, there was a span of 9 bases. Germline V gene lookup returns CDR1 ENHRY and CDR2 SYGVKD. The CDR3 nucleotides read TGTGCCATCAGTGATGAACAGAGGAACACTGAAGCTTTCTTT. This gives the protein CAISDEQRNTEAFF.